Below are 9 T cell receptor beta chains sequenced from a single sample in a study of shared clonotypes between healthy human individuals. Some clones are missing from TCRdb's copy, which holds only in-frame ones; the method was immunoSEQ multiplex PCR. Of 1 million to 1.2 million clones listed, about 80% are singletons. Material: memory CD4+ T cells from PBMCs. Subset defined: CD45RA-negative fraction. These receptors were obtained from a man aged 18 to 29 in good health. Some clones in this sample may be carry-over from other donors' samples.

V and J are TRBV28 and TRBJ1-2; D is ambiguous. The germline gives CDR1 MDHEN, CDR2 SYDVKM. This CDR3 is built from 13 residues. Trimming left V 6 bases short and J 0 bases short, with 8 bases between. CDR3 amino acids: CASRENTNYGYTF. In DNA, the CDR3 is TGTGCCAGCAGGGAAAACACTAACTATGGCTACACCTTC.

This chain links TRBV27 with TRBJ2-1; tentatively, D is TRBD1 (5 bases). V shed 6 bases and J shed 10 bases, with 22 bases lying between them. This CDR3 comprises 15 residues. Germline lookup yields CDR1 MNHEY and CDR2 SMNVEV (reference sequence). The DNA of the CDR3 is TGTGCCAGCAGCCCGTTTCGGTTCCAGGGTTTCGAGCAGTTCTTC. As protein: CASSPFRFQGFEQFF.

The V call is TRBV11-2, the J call TRBJ2-1; the D call may be TRBD1 or TRBD2 (5 bases each). Germline V CDR1 and CDR2: SGHAT, FQNNGV. CDR3 length: 12 amino acids. The ends were cut back, 3 bases at V and 7 bases at J, with 7 bases in the middle. The CDR3 sequence is CASSFGANEQFF. Written as DNA, the CDR3 is TGTGCCAGCAGCTTCGGGGCAAATGAGCAGTTCTTC.

The rearrangement joins TRBV7-9 to TRBJ2-5; D is undetermined. This CDR3 spans 13 amino acids. V dropped 2 bases and J dropped 1 base, with 5 bases sitting between them. Germline V lookup: CDR1 SEHNR, CDR2 FQNEAQ (reference sequence). The CDR3 sequence: CASSLQTQETQYF. The DNA for the CDR3 is TGTGCCAGCAGCTTACAAACCCAAGAGACCCAGTACTTC.

V and J are TRBV6-4 and TRBJ2-7, with D perhaps TRBD2 (6 bases). Trimming took 6 bases from V and 0 from J, leaving 15 bases between them. The CDR3 length is 15 residues. In germline, CDR1 is MRHNA, CDR2 SNTAGT. The CDR3 protein is CASSLVAGPSYEQYF. In DNA form, the CDR3 reads TGTGCCAGCAGCTTAGTCGCGGGACCCTCCTACGAGCAGTACTTC.

The V and J genes are TRBV27 and TRBJ2-7, with 10 bases fitting TRBD2. The CDR3 is 14 residues long. The V segment lost 8 bases and the J segment 1 base; nucleotides outside the gene matches: 5. Germline CDR1 reads MNHEY; CDR2 reads SMNVEV (reference sequence). CDR3 amino acids: CASGLAGVSYEQYF. The CDR3 DNA sequence: TGTGCCAGCGGCCTAGCGGGAGTTTCCTACGAGCAGTACTTC.

The J gene is TRBJ2-5, the V gene TRBV15; D is perhaps TRBD1 (6 bases). The CDR3 is made up of 14 amino acids. CDR1 is LNHNV and CDR2 is YYDKDF in the germline V gene (reference sequence). Between the trimmed V and J ends, which lost 3 bases and 4 bases, there was a span of 12 bases. This CDR3 reads CATSRPPGAETQYF. CDR3 DNA: TGTGCCACCAGCAGGCCCCCAGGGGCAGAGACCCAGTACTTC.

This clone was detected a few times. This sequence joins TRBV2 and TRBJ2-1; 10 bases are a match to TRBD2. The CDR3 totals 15 residues. The junction had 7 bases not matched to a gene; V was cut back by 6 bases and J by 5 bases. Germline CDR1 reads SNHLY; CDR2 reads FYNNEI. The CDR3 loop is CASRKTSGTHNEQFF. In DNA, the CDR3 is TGTGCCAGCAGGAAAACTAGCGGGACCCACAATGAGCAGTTCTTC.

The chain has TRBV4-1 and TRBJ2-2; 8 bases agree with TRBD2. This CDR3 has 15 residues. From germline, CDR1 is MGHRA and CDR2 YSYEKL. V lost 8 bases to trimming and J lost 0 bases; unmatched junction nucleotides: 5. CDR3 amino acids: CASRQRGTNTGELFF. The CDR3 bases are TGCGCCAGCCGACAGCGGGGGACGAACACCGGGGAGCTGTTTTTT.